This T cell receptor beta chain was observed in a study of blood T cells in healthy people across ages. Broader study findings: A greater number of naive CD4+ cells and higher diversity distinguished long-lived donors from aged donors. Researchers said unsorted PBMCs prevented a conclusive naive versus antigen-experienced comparison. In older individuals, TCR beta diversity per million T cells was lower, falling roughly linearly with age.

Germline values: CDR1 SNHLY, CDR2 FYNNEI. The CDR3 has 14 amino acids. It was with a sample-barcoded 5' primer and a J-beta primer mix that a second PCR of roughly 7 to 12 cycles was run. The template-switch adaptor was a 5' adaptor with 12 random nucleotides. It tagged each cDNA molecule. TCRdb reanalysed the 5' RACE reads using MiXCR and keeps one entry per CDR3 protein. The sample has fewer than 900,000 distinct CDR3 sequences; around half are singletons. This clonotype came up a few times. No antigen is known for it. Compared with germline, one end of the junction differs, possibly owing to a read error.

The sequenced sample was blood. The receptor was derived from a woman aged 55 to 70 in good health. The genes are TRBV2 and TRBJ1-2, with TRBD1 as a possible D gene (6 bases). CDR3 region: CASSGAGVGYGHTF. The CDR3 bases are TGTGCCAGCAGTGGAGCAGGGGTTGGGTATGGCCACACCTTC.